This TCR beta chain comes out of a study of blood T cell repertoires in COVID-19. Trimming left V 2 bases short and J 2 bases short, with 10 bases between. The CDR3 totals 14 residues. The germline CDR1 and CDR2 sequences are SEHNR and FQNEAQ (reference sequence). Profiling relied on immunoSEQ multiplex PCR, and the TCRdb table lists in-frame clones only, not all of them. The repertoire holds 250,000 or so clones, with about 87% as singletons. The V call is TRBV7-9, the J call TRBJ2-7; weak D call: TRBD1 (6 bases). The sequence was collected from a woman in her thirties or forties who had recovered from COVID-19. The sample comprised peripheral blood. The CDR3 loop is CASSLKGGPYEQYF. DNA of the CDR3: TGTGCCAGCAGCTTAAAAGGGGGACCCTACGAGCAGTACTTC.